The clone carrying this TCR beta chain was counted ten times or more. Its antigen remains unidentified. Germline trimming cut 4 bases from V and 4 bases from J; bases unmatched to any gene: 6. CDR3 length: 13 residues. Per the germline V gene, CDR1 is SQVTM and CDR2 is ANQGSEA. TCRdb fed the 5' RACE reads into MiXCR, producing one record per CDR3 protein. The repertoire includes a few hundred thousand distinct CDR3 sequences, 18% of them detected once, and roughly an eighth sits in the top ten. The data derive from a study of identical twins. Study-level points and caveats: Low generation probability was overrepresented in out-of-frame alpha sequences shared by twins. The abundant beta clonotypes from cord blood had fewer insertions, and memory repertoires had none of this.

The V gene is TRBV29-1, the J gene TRBJ2-5, with 7 bases aligning to TRBD2. The TCR sequence derives from a man in his fifties or sixties in good health. Sequencing used naive T cells sorted from blood. The CDR3 region has the DNA TGCAGCGTTGCAGGCGGGAGTTCAGAGACCCAGTACTTC. It codes for CSVAGGSSETQYF.